The 30 T cell receptor beta chains below come from one sample, sequenced in a study of T-cell memory formation after mild COVID-19. TCRdb re-called the 5' RACE reads with MiXCR, one entry per CDR3 protein. The sample lists under 150,000 distinct CDR3 sequences; approximately 21% were seen once. Sequences were obtained from PBMCs or a T cell subset sorted from them (not recorded which). The receptor set was obtained from a man younger than 30 who had mild COVID-19 (a few samples of this study predate the infection). Cell type and time point are not known.

The chain joins TRBV12-3 or TRBV12-4 to TRBJ2-5; tentatively, D is TRBD2 (5 bases). CDR3 length: 16 amino acids. Trimming removed 1 base at V and 4 bases at J, with 16 bases between. In DNA, the CDR3 is TGTGCCAGCAGTTTAGAGGGAGAGGGTTGGGGAGAGACCCAGTACTTC. Its translation is CASSLEGEGWGETQYF.

This clonotype was seen only a few times. The V gene is TRBV12-5, the J gene TRBJ1-1; D is uncertain. V gave up 5 bases and J gave up 4 bases, with 14 bases separating them. CDR3 length: 14 amino acids. Germline CDR1 is LGHNT and CDR2 is FRNRAP. The CDR3 DNA sequence: TGTGCTAGTGGTGTGGGTCTTCTGGGCACTGAAGCTTTCTTT. Its translation: CASGVGLLGTEAFF.

The rearrangement links TRBV7-9 to TRBJ2-3; 12 positions match TRBD2. The CDR3 runs 15 residues. The V gene end was trimmed by 6 bases and the J gene end by 6 bases; junction bases not matched to a gene: 7. The V gene's germline CDR1 is SEHNR and CDR2 FQNEAQ (reference sequence). The chain's CDR3 is CASSATSGGLDTQYF. The CDR3 region has the DNA TGTGCCAGCAGTGCGACTAGCGGGGGCTTGGATACGCAGTATTTT.

This clonotype was observed a handful of times. The chain employs TRBV5-8 and TRBJ1-5; the match to TRBD1 covers 8 bases. The CDR3 spans 14 residues. V shed 4 bases and J 7 bases; nucleotides not matched to a gene: 7. Looked up from germline, CDR1 is SGHTS and CDR2 is YDEGEE. This CDR3 reads CASSLGQGLQPQHF. The CDR3 DNA follows: TGTGCCAGCAGCCTAGGACAGGGATTACAGCCCCAGCATTTT.

In its sample, this clonotype was seen a few times. The chain links TRBV7-2 to TRBJ2-7, with 8 positions matching TRBD2. V dropped 1 base and J dropped 6; count of bases not matched to a gene: 8. The germline CDR1 and CDR2 sequences are SGHTA and FQGNSA. The CDR3 spans 15 residues. Here the CDR3 DNA reads TGTGCCAGCAGCTTAGTCGGGCGGGGGGCTTCCGAGCAGTACTTC. This gives the protein CASSLVGRGASEQYF.

In DNA, the CDR3 is TGTGCCAGCAGACTCACCAGCGGGGGACCGAACACCGGGGAGCTGTTTTTT. Amino acids: CASRLTSGGPNTGELFF. This chain links TRBV7-9 with TRBJ2-2, with 8 nucleotides matching TRBD2. The CDR3 contains 17 residues. V trimming: 6 bases; J trimming: 0 bases; junction bases outside the gene matches: 9. CDR1 is SEHNR and CDR2 is FQNEAQ in the germline V gene (reference sequence).

J is TRBJ1-2 and V is TRBV13; 9 bases are shared with TRBD1. Germline V lookup: CDR1 PRHDT, CDR2 FYEKMQ (reference sequence). This CDR3 has 15 amino acids. Trimming took 5 bases from V and 7 from J; bases not matched to a gene: 11. CDR3 bases: TGTGCCAGCAGCCTATGGGACAGGGATATGGGTGGCTACACCTTC. It encodes CASSLWDRDMGGYTF.

This clonotype was detected many times. The genes are TRBV7-2 and TRBJ1-4; 8 nucleotides match TRBD1. V shed 1 base, J shed 10 bases, and the junction held 8 bases outside the gene matches. This CDR3 comprises 15 residues. Germline CDR1 and CDR2: SGHTA and FQGNSA. The CDR3 DNA is TGTGCCAGCAGCTTAGAGGCAGGGGGCATCGGAAAACTGTTTTTT. It codes for CASSLEAGGIGKLFF.

This clonotype has a single count. The chain couples TRBV4-2 to TRBJ2-7; D might be TRBD1 or TRBD2, each matching 5 bases. V gave up 4 bases and J gave up 3 bases, with 7 bases separating them. The CDR3 extends over 12 amino acids. Germline-derived CDR1 and CDR2 are LGHNA and YNFKEQ. The CDR3 loop is CASSRDGYEQYF. CDR3 nucleotide sequence: TGTGCCAGCAGCCGGGACGGCTACGAGCAGTACTTC.

This clonotype was counted ten times or more. V and J are TRBV7-3 and TRBJ2-3; D is possibly TRBD1 (5 bases). The germline V gene has CDR1 SGHTA and CDR2 FQGTGA. Trimming took off 5 bases at V and 6 bases at J, with 18 bases between the two ends. The CDR3 length is 15 residues. The CDR3 DNA reads as TGTGCCAGCAGCCCATCAGGGTCGTTCGGGGATACGCAGTATTTT. This codes for CASSPSGSFGDTQYF.

The chain uses TRBV5-1 and TRBJ2-3; D is possibly TRBD1 or TRBD2 (6 bases each). The CDR3 loop spans 17 amino acids. The germline V and J ends were trimmed by 4 bases and 6 bases, with 24 bases remaining between them. CDR1 SGHRS and CDR2 YFSETQ come from the germline V gene. The CDR3 spells CASSLFLLGGNADTQYF. CDR3 nucleotides: TGCGCCAGCAGCCTGTTCCTCCTAGGGGGGAATGCGGATACGCAGTATTTT.

The rearrangement uses TRBV13 and TRBJ2-7, with TRBD1 matching over 9 bases. The germline CDR1 and CDR2 sequences are PRHDT and FYEKMQ (reference sequence). This CDR3 spans 17 amino acids. Trimming removed 5 bases from V and 7 bases from J; junction bases left unmatched: 18. CDR3: CASSPRDRVPGVREQYV. The CDR3 nucleotides are TGTGCCAGCAGCCCCCGGGACAGGGTACCAGGAGTTCGGGAGCAGTACGTC.

J is TRBJ2-3 and V is TRBV14; 7 bases line up with TRBD1. From germline, CDR1 is SGHDN and CDR2 FVKESK. Trimming took 1 base from V and 1 from J; bases not matched to a gene: 5. The CDR3 length is 16 residues. The CDR3 nucleotides read TGTGCCAGCAGCCAAGCCCGACAGGGAGGCACAGATACGCAGTATTTT. Amino acid sequence: CASSQARQGGTDTQYF.

In its sample, this clonotype was seen many times. The chain couples TRBV7-8 to TRBJ1-5; no firm D call. The CDR3 runs to 14 residues. V lost 3 bases and J lost 0, with 6 bases in between. Germline CDR1 and CDR2: SGHVS and FQNEAQ. The CDR3 here is CASSLVYSNQPQHF. CDR3 nucleotide sequence: TGTGCCAGCAGCTTGGTTTATAGCAATCAGCCCCAGCATTTT.

The rearrangement uses TRBV5-6 and TRBJ1-1; D perhaps matches TRBD1 (5 bases). Germline V gene data show CDR1 as SGHDT and CDR2 as YYEEEE. Trimming cost V 0 bases and J 7 bases, with 19 bases left between them. CDR3 length: 16 amino acids. This CDR3 reads CASSLGRFGGAYEAFF. As DNA, the CDR3 is TGTGCCAGCAGCTTGGGCCGGTTCGGGGGTGCTTATGAAGCTTTCTTT.

The chain recombines TRBV9 with TRBJ1-2, with a possible D match to TRBD1 (5 bases). V lost 3 bases and J 0 bases, leaving 15 bases between the germline ends. This CDR3 has 16 residues. The germline V gene encodes CDR1 SGDLS and CDR2 YYNGEE. As DNA, the CDR3 is TGTGCCAGCAGCGACGGGGGGGGTAACCCTAACTATGGCTACACCTTC. It specifies CASSDGGGNPNYGYTF.

This chain uses TRBV9 with TRBJ2-2; TRBD1 matches at 10 bases. Losses at the gene ends were 3 bases for V and 5 bases for J; bases not matched to a gene: 4. The CDR3 spans 15 residues. Germline values: CDR1 SGDLS, CDR2 YYNGEE. The CDR3 coding sequence is TGTGCCAGCAGCGATGGACAGGGGGTAACCGGGGAGCTGTTTTTT. Translated, it gives CASSDGQGVTGELFF.

A few counts support this clonotype. This chain joins TRBV7-9 and TRBJ1-3; TRBD1 agrees at 8 bases. Germline loops: CDR1 SEHNR, CDR2 FQNEAQ (reference sequence). J gave up 1 base and V 4 bases, and 3 bases lay outside the gene matches. The CDR3 sequence is 15 residues long. The CDR3 sequence: CASSSGQESGNTIYF. DNA of the CDR3: TGTGCCAGCAGCTCGGGACAGGAATCTGGAAACACCATATATTTT.

The rearrangement uses TRBV7-6 and TRBJ1-2; D may be TRBD1 (6 bases). The V gene's germline CDR1 is SGHVS and CDR2 FNYEAQ. Deletions cut 4 bases from V and 8 bases from J, with 20 bases between. The CDR3 extends over 15 amino acids. CDR3 sequence reads: CASSSMDSTSDGYTF. CDR3 nucleotides: TGTGCCAGCAGCTCTATGGACAGCACGTCAGACGGCTACACCTTC.

This clonotype has just a few counts. The chain is built from TRBV7-9 and TRBJ1-4; 8 nucleotides agree with TRBD1. The CDR3 runs to 15 residues. V lost 5 bases to trimming and J lost 6 bases; unmatched junction nucleotides: 8. CDR1 is SEHNR, CDR2 FQNEAQ, per germline (reference sequence). As DNA, the CDR3 is TGTGCCAGCAGCGGTCAGGGGGCATCGTATGAAAAACTGTTTTTT. Protein product: CASSGQGASYEKLFF.

This clonotype occurred a few times. The genes are TRBV29-1 and TRBJ1-2; no clear D gene. The germline V gene encodes CDR1 SQVTM and CDR2 ANQGSEA. This CDR3 comprises 14 residues. Trimming shortened V by 6 bases and J by 0 bases, and 14 bases separated the two germline ends. Here the CDR3 reads CSVPPTGANYGYTF. Here the CDR3 DNA reads TGCAGCGTCCCCCCGACCGGCGCTAACTATGGCTACACCTTC. Looking up the rest from reference TRBV29-1 and TRBJ1-2 gives the full variable domain: SAVISQKPSRDICQRGTSLTIQCQVDSQVTMMFWYRQQPGQSLTLIATANQGSEATYESGFVIDKFPISRPNLTFSTLTVSNMSPEDSSIYLCSVPPTGANYGYTFGSGTRLTVV.

V and J are TRBV4-3 and TRBJ2-7, with 8 bases aligning to TRBD1. The germline V gene encodes CDR1 LGHNA and CDR2 YSLEER. The CDR3 is 15 amino acids. The V gene end was trimmed by 2 bases and the J gene end by 4 bases; junction bases not matched to a gene: 7. The CDR3 loop reads CASSQRQGLPYEQYF. CDR3 nucleotide sequence: TGCGCCAGCAGCCAACGACAGGGGTTGCCTTACGAGCAGTACTTC.

The chain recombines TRBV12-3 or TRBV12-4 with TRBJ1-6, with D hard to call. The CDR3 extends over 11 amino acids. V lost 2 bases, J lost 14 bases, and 7 bases lay in between. This CDR3 is CASSLNDTLHF. DNA of the CDR3: TGTGCCAGCAGTTTAAATGACACCCTCCACTTT.

The gene calls are TRBV5-6 and TRBJ2-5; D is possibly TRBD2 (6 bases). The CDR3 consists of 16 residues. V was cut by 7 bases and J by 4 bases, with 23 bases left in between. Germline CDR1 and CDR2: SGHDT and YYEEEE. As DNA, the CDR3 is TGTGCCAGCGACCTCTGGAGACTAGACGGACGAGAGACCCAGTACTTC. This sequence encodes CASDLWRLDGRETQYF. The full variable domain, rest sourced from reference TRBV5-6 and TRBJ2-5, is DAGVTQSPTHLIKTRGQQVTLRCSPKSGHDTVSWYQQALGQGPQFIFQYYEEEERQRGNFPDRFSGHQFPNYSSELNVNALLLGDSALYLCASDLWRLDGRETQYFGPGTRLLVL.

This clonotype was seen only a few times. J is TRBJ2-6 and V is TRBV7-3, with D possibly matching TRBD1 (6 bases). The CDR3 is 16 residues long. V gave up 2 bases and J gave up 0 bases, with 8 bases separating them. Germline V gene sequence: CDR1 SGHTA, CDR2 FQGTGA. The CDR3 is CASSLGGGSGANVLTF. CDR3 coding DNA: TGTGCCAGCAGCTTAGGGGGCGGCTCTGGGGCCAACGTCCTGACTTTC.

V gene TRBV3-1 combines with J gene TRBJ2-1, with D unclear. The length of the CDR3 is 16 residues. With 4 bases removed from V and 0 bases from J, the gap between germline ends came to 13 bases. From germline, CDR1 is LGHDT and CDR2 YNNKEL (reference sequence). The CDR3 reads CASSPQDGSSYNEQFF. The CDR3 nucleotides read TGTGCCAGCAGCCCGCAGGACGGAAGCTCCTACAATGAGCAGTTCTTC.

CDR3 sequence (DNA): TGTGCCAGCAGTTCCCGAGGGGGGAGCACAGATACGCAGTATTTT. Translating gives CASSSRGGSTDTQYF. This chain links TRBV6-5 with TRBJ2-3; the D gene could be TRBD1 or TRBD2 (6 bases each). The CDR3 has 15 residues. The V end lost 4 bases, the J end lost 0 bases, and 11 bases lay between the germline ends. Per the germline V gene, CDR1 is MNHEY and CDR2 is SVGAGI.

The rearrangement links TRBV20-1 to TRBJ2-7, with D perhaps TRBD1 (5 bases). V was cut by 0 bases and J by 3 bases, with 9 bases left in between. This CDR3 is 13 amino acids long. Germline CDR1 DFQATT, CDR2 SNEGSKA (reference sequence). Here the CDR3 reads CSARDRQNYEQYF. CDR3 in DNA: TGCAGTGCTAGAGATCGACAGAACTACGAGCAGTACTTC.

This clonotype turned up a few times. The chain couples TRBV7-2 to TRBJ1-1, with TRBD1 identical over 7 bases. The V gene's germline CDR1 is SGHTA and CDR2 FQGNSA. The CDR3 sequence is 15 residues long. After removal of 1 base from V and 5 bases from J, the junction contained 7 bases not matched to a gene. The CDR3 DNA sequence: TGTGCCAGCAGCTTAGTTCAGGGGGTTGGGACTGAAGCTTTCTTT. Amino acids: CASSLVQGVGTEAFF.

The chain employs TRBV7-8 and TRBJ1-5, with 9 nucleotides matching TRBD1. CDR3 size: 15 residues. Germline V lookup: CDR1 SGHVS, CDR2 FQNEAQ. The junction had 5 bases not matched to a gene; V was cut back by 3 bases and J by 5 bases. This CDR3 reads CASSFTGGPHQPQHF. CDR3 sequence (DNA): TGTGCCAGCAGCTTCACAGGGGGCCCCCATCAGCCCCAGCATTTT.